This TCR beta chain was captured by sequencing in a study of cytomegalovirus exposure and HLA in healthy donors. Study-wide findings and caveats: Associated with cytomegalovirus, according to the listing, were 150 to 200 TCR beta chains. A classifier reportedly called cytomegalovirus status with high sensitivity and specificity.

Germline assignment: CDR1 LGHNT and CDR2 FRNRAP. V shed 0 bases, J shed 0 bases, and the junction held 2 bases outside the gene matches. This CDR3 has 15 amino acids. Concerning this clone itself: Its antigen is still unknown.

The PCR employed 60 Vbeta primers together with 13 Jbeta primers. Here immunoSEQ multiplex PCR was the method, and the copy in TCRdb shows in-frame clones only, minus some. The repertoire holds over 150,000 clones, 79% seen once, with under 2% in the top ten. The chain recombines TRBV12-5 with TRBJ2-7, with TRBD1 matching over 7 bases. The origin of this receptor is a girl aged 10-17 years in good health and CMV-seropositive. The sequenced material came from PBMCs. The CDR3 loop reads CASGLVWDSSYEQYF. CDR3 DNA: TGTGCTAGTGGTTTGGTATGGGACAGCTCCTACGAGCAGTACTTC.